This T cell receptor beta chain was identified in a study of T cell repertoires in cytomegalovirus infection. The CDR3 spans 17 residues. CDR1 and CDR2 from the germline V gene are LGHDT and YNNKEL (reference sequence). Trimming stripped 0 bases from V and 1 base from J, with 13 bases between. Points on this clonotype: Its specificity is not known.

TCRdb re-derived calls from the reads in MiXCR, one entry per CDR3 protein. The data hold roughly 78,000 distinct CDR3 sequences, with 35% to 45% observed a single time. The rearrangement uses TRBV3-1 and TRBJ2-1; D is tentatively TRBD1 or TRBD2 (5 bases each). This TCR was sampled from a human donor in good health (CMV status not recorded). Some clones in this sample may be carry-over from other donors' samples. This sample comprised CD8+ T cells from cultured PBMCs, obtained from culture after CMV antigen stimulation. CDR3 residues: CASSQDTRGVSYNEQFF. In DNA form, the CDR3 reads TGTGCCAGCAGCCAAGACACTAGAGGGGTATCCTACAATGAGCAGTTCTTC.